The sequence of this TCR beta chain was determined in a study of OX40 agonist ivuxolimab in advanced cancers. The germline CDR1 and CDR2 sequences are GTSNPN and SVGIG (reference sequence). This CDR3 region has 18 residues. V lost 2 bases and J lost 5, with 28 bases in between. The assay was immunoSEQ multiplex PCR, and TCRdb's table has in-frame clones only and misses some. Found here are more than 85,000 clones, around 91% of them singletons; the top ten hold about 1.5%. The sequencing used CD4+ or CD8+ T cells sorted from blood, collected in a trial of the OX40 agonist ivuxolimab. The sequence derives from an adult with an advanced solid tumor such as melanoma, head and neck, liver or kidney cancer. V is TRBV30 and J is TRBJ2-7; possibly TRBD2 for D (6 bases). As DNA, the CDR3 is TGTGCCTGGAGTACCGGGGGTTTGAGCGGAGTTAAACACCACGAGCAGTACTTC. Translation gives CAWSTGGLSGVKHHEQYF.